Listed below are T cell receptor beta chains from one sample, sequenced in a study of T cell repertoires in cytomegalovirus infection. Each CDR3 protein gets one entry after TCRdb re-called the reads with MiXCR. This table holds approximately 71,000 distinct CDR3 sequences, roughly 20% found once. These TCRs' antigens remain unknown. Specimen: CD8+ T cells from cultured PBMCs, collected from culture after CMV antigen stimulation. All receptors come from a human donor in good health (CMV status not recorded). Some clones in this sample may be carry-over from other donors' samples. CDR3s include the opening cysteine and the closing phenylalanine or tryptophan. D genes are given only for firm matches. Not every row has a clone size; where given, it reads once, few, many or a size class.

CDR3: CASSATGFSGNTIYF; DNA: TGTGCCAGCAGTGCGACAGGTTTCTCTGGAAACACCATATATTTT; size: few; J: TRBJ1-3; V: TRBV27; length: 15; D: .
CDR3: CASSPDRGGEQYF; DNA: TGTGCCAGCAGCCCGGACAGGGGAGGCGAGCAGTACTTC; size: .; J: TRBJ2-7; V: TRBV25-1; length: 13; D: TRBD1
CDR3: CASSLFKPGTSLPLYNEQFF; DNA: TGTGCCAGCAGCTTATTCAAACCCGGGACTAGCCTCCCCCTATACAATGAGCAGTTCTTC; size: few; J: TRBJ2-1; V: TRBV7-8; length: 20; D: TRBD2
CDR3: CASSPYGGGDYEQFF; DNA: TGTGCCAGCAGCCCCTATGGGGGGGGCGACTATGAGCAGTTCTTC; size: many; J: TRBJ2-1; V: TRBV9; length: 15; D: .
CDR3: CASSLELAGGRETQYF; DNA: TGTGCCAGCAGCTTGGAGCTAGCGGGGGGTAGGGAGACCCAGTACTTC; size: .; J: TRBJ2-5; V: TRBV5-5; length: 16; D: TRBD2
CDR3: CASSPGQGNGYTF; DNA: TGTGCCAGCAGTCCTGGACAGGGAAATGGCTACACCTTC; size: .; J: TRBJ1-2; V: TRBV27; length: 13; D: TRBD1
CDR3: CASSGGTGGQPQHF; DNA: TGTGCCAGCAGCGGGGGGACAGGGGGTCAGCCCCAGCATTTT; size: .; J: TRBJ1-5; V: TRBV9; length: 14; D: TRBD1
CDR3: CASSLMTGDDYEQYF; DNA: TGTGCCAGCAGCTTAATGACAGGGGACGACTACGAGCAGTACTTC; size: .; J: TRBJ2-7; V: TRBV11-1; length: 15; D: TRBD1
CDR3: CASSGLAGSDNEQFF; DNA: TGCGCCAGCAGCGGCCTAGCGGGGTCGGACAATGAGCAGTTCTTC; size: .; J: TRBJ2-1; V: TRBV10-2; length: 15; D: TRBD2
CDR3: CASSYTTVNTEAFF; DNA: TGTGCCAGCAGTTATACGACGGTGAACACTGAAGCTTTCTTT; size: .; J: TRBJ1-1; V: TRBV12-3/TRBV12-4; length: 14; D: .
CDR3: CASSTGTGLPYGYTF; DNA: TGTGCCAGTAGTACCGGGACAGGGTTGCCCTATGGCTACACCTTC; size: .; J: TRBJ1-2; V: TRBV19; length: 15; D: TRBD1
CDR3: CASSLLKHYTF; DNA: TGTGCCAGCAGTTTATTGAAGCACTACACCTTC; size: .; J: TRBJ1-2; V: TRBV12-3/TRBV12-4; length: 11; D: .
CDR3: CASSLGLPPEKLFF; DNA: TGTGCCAGCAGTCTCGGACTACCCCCTGAAAAACTGTTTTTT; size: many; J: TRBJ1-4; V: TRBV7-2; length: 14; D: .
CDR3: CAISEFTGVKETQYF; DNA: TGTGCCATCAGTGAGTTTACCGGGGTGAAAGAGACCCAGTACTTC; size: few; J: TRBJ2-5; V: TRBV10-3; length: 15; D: .
CDR3: CASAFPGETQYF; DNA: TGTGCCAGCGCCTTCCCGGGGGAGACCCAGTACTTC; size: .; J: TRBJ2-5; V: TRBV2; length: 12; D: .
CDR3: CASSREGDVYNEQFF; DNA: TGTGCCAGCAGTCGGGAGGGGGACGTCTACAATGAGCAGTTCTTC; size: .; J: TRBJ2-1; V: TRBV12-3/TRBV12-4; length: 15; D: TRBD2
CDR3: CASSLFVEALTGGMGNQPQHF; DNA: TGTGCCAGCAGTTTATTCGTGGAGGCTTTGACAGGGGGTATGGGAAATCAGCCCCAGCATTTT; size: many; J: TRBJ1-5; V: TRBV28; length: 21; D: TRBD1
CDR3: CATSRALVSVAKNIQYF; DNA: TGTGCCACCAGCAGAGCCTTGGTATCAGTAGCCAAAAACATTCAGTACTTC; size: .; J: TRBJ2-4; V: TRBV15; length: 17; D: .
CDR3: CASGLRPSNQPQHF; DNA: TGTGCCAGCGGACTGCGGCCTAGCAATCAGCCCCAGCATTTT; size: few; J: TRBJ1-5; V: TRBV6-2/TRBV6-3; length: 14; D: .
CDR3: CASSQEGGARTGELFF; DNA: TGCGCCAGCAGCCAAGAAGGGGGGGCCAGGACCGGGGAGCTGTTTTTT; size: .; J: TRBJ2-2; V: TRBV4-1; length: 16; D: .
CDR3: CASRLAGASSTDTQYF; DNA: TGTGCCAGCAGGCTAGCGGGGGCCTCTAGCACAGATACGCAGTATTTT; size: few; J: TRBJ2-3; V: TRBV12-3/TRBV12-4; length: 16; D: TRBD2
CDR3: CASSLKAERYQETQYF; DNA: TGTGCCAGCAGCTTAAAAGCAGAACGCTACCAAGAGACCCAGTACTTC; size: .; J: TRBJ2-5; V: TRBV7-2; length: 16; D: .
CDR3: CASSPRDTSAAYEQYF; DNA: TGTGCCAGCAGCCCAAGGGACACCTCGGCTGCGTACGAGCAGTACTTC; size: few; J: TRBJ2-7; V: TRBV7-9; length: 16; D: .
CDR3: CASSPAQGSNYGYTF; DNA: TGTGCCAGCAGTCCAGCCCAGGGATCTAACTATGGCTACACCTTC; size: .; J: TRBJ1-2; V: TRBV12-3/TRBV12-4; length: 15; D: .
CDR3: CASSRQGNYGYTF; DNA: TGTGCCAGCAGCCGACAGGGGAACTATGGCTACACCTTC; size: few; J: TRBJ1-2; V: TRBV7-9; length: 13; D: TRBD1
CDR3: CASSLEGSSYNSPLHF; DNA: TGTGCCAGCAGCTTAGAGGGGAGCTCCTATAATTCACCCCTCCACTTT; size: .; J: TRBJ1-6; V: TRBV7-6; length: 16; D: .
CDR3: CASPGLYNYNEQFF; DNA: TGTGCCAGCCCGGGACTGTACAACTACAATGAGCAGTTCTTC; size: .; J: TRBJ2-1; V: TRBV7-2; length: 14; D: .
CDR3: CSALAPGGIGYTF; DNA: TGCAGTGCTCTTGCCCCAGGAGGTATAGGCTACACCTTC; size: .; J: TRBJ1-2; V: TRBV20-1; length: 13; D: .
CDR3: CASSLAPTGELFF; DNA: TGTGCCAGCAGCTTAGCCCCTACCGGGGAGCTGTTTTTT; size: .; J: TRBJ2-2; V: TRBV7-6; length: 13; D: .
CDR3: CASSPDPIPLHF; DNA: TGTGCCAGCAGTCCCGACCCCATACCCCTCCACTTT; size: few; J: TRBJ1-6; V: TRBV12-3/TRBV12-4; length: 12; D: .
CDR3: CASGRQMNTEAFF; DNA: TGTGCCAGCGGGCGGCAGATGAACACTGAAGCTTTCTTT; size: .; J: TRBJ1-1; V: TRBV7-2; length: 13; D: .
CDR3: CASSLIQGSANYGYTF; DNA: TGTGCCAGCAGCTTGATACAGGGTTCAGCTAACTATGGCTACACCTTC; size: few; J: TRBJ1-2; V: TRBV7-8; length: 16; D: .
CDR3: CASSLGPDSGTEAFF; DNA: TGCGCCAGCAGCTTGGGCCCTGATTCCGGGACTGAAGCTTTCTTT; size: few; J: TRBJ1-1; V: TRBV5-1; length: 15; D: .
CDR3: CASSGRNTEAFF; DNA: TGTGCCAGCAGTGGGAGGAACACTGAAGCTTTCTTT; size: many; J: TRBJ1-1; V: TRBV6-1; length: 12; D: .
CDR3: CASSQAGTASYEQYF; DNA: TGCGCCAGCAGCCAAGCAGGGACAGCCTCCTACGAGCAGTACTTC; size: .; J: TRBJ2-7; V: TRBV4-3; length: 15; D: TRBD1
CDR3: CASSLDRGNQPQHF; DNA: TGTGCCAGCAGCTTGGACAGGGGAAATCAGCCCCAGCATTTT; size: .; J: TRBJ1-5; V: TRBV7-3; length: 14; D: TRBD1
CDR3: CASSFSSGGGDTQYF; DNA: TGTGCCAGCAGCTTTTCTAGCGGGGGGGGAGATACGCAGTATTTT; size: few; J: TRBJ2-3; V: TRBV7-6; length: 15; D: TRBD2
CDR3: CASSPKGAWGTDTQYF; DNA: TGTGCCAGCAGCCCAAAGGGCGCTTGGGGCACAGATACGCAGTATTTT; size: many; J: TRBJ2-3; V: TRBV3-1; length: 16; D: .
CDR3: CASSWTPGEQYF; DNA: TGTGCCAGCAGTTGGACACCGGGGGAGCAGTACTTC; size: few; J: TRBJ2-7; V: TRBV28; length: 12; D: .